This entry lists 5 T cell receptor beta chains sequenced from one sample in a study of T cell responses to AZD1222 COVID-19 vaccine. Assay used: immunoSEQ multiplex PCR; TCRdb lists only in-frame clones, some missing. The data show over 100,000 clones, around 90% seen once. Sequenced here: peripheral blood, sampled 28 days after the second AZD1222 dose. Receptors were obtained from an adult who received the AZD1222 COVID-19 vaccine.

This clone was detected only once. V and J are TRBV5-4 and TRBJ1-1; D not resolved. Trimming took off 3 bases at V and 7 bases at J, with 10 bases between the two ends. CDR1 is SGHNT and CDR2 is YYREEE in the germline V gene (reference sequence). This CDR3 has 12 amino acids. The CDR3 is CASSSETLEAFF. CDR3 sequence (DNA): TGTGCCAGCAGCTCAGAGACCCTTGAAGCTTTCTTT.

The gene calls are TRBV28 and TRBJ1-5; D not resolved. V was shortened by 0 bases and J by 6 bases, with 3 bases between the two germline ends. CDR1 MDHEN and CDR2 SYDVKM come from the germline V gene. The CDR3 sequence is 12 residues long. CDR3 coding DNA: TGTGCCAGCAGTTTATGGGGTCAGCCCCAGCATTTT. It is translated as CASSLWGQPQHF. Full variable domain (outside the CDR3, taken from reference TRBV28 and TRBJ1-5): DVKVTQSSRYLVKRTGEKVFLECVQDMDHENMFWYRQDPGLGLRLIYFSYDVKMKEKGDIPEGYSVSREKKERFSLILESASTNQTSMYLCASSLWGQPQHFGDGTRLSIL.

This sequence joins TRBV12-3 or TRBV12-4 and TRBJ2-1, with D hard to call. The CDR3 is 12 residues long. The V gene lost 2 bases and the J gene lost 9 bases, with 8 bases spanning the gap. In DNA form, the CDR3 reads TGTGCCAGCAGTTTAACAGCCTTTGAGCAGTTCTTC. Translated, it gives CASSLTAFEQFF.

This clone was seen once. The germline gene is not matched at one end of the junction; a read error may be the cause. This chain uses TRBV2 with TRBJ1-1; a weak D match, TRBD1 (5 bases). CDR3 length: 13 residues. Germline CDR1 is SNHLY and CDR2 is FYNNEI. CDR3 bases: TGTGCCAGCACCAGGGTCCCGAACGCTGAAGCTTTCTTT. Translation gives CASTRVPNAEAFF.

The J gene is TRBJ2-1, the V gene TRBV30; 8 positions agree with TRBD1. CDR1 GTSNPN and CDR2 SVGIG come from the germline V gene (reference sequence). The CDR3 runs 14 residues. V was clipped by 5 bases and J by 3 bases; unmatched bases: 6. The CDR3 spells CAWETGVGYNEQFF. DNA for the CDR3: TGTGCCTGGGAGACAGGGGTTGGCTACAATGAGCAGTTCTTC.